This T cell receptor (beta chain) was identified in a study of blood T cell repertoires in COVID-19. About the research overall: Samples came from the United States, Italy and Spain, spanning acute and convalescent COVID-19. T cells, B-cell-depleted T cells, or PBMCs supplied cDNA or gDNA.

Germline V lookup: CDR1 LGHNA, CDR2 YSLEER. CDR3 size: 16 residues. Trimming stripped 1 base from V and 1 base from J, with 13 bases between. Authors' processing steps: Estimation of nucleated cell counts was performed using reference gene primer amplification. The protocol was immunoSEQ multiplex PCR, while the TCRdb copy is restricted to in-frame clones and leaves out a portion. The DNA was the basis for D and trimming; V, J and clone size are from that table. Of around 150,000 clones detected, approximately 80% appear once; the ten largest clones hold 9.5% to 12%. The receptor was isolated from a man aged 60 to 69 who had recovered from COVID-19. The chain couples TRBV4-3 to TRBJ2-5; possibly TRBD1 for D (5 bases). Specimen: peripheral blood. The CDR3 DNA is TGCGCCAGCAGCCAAGTCTACAGGTCTGTCCAAGAGACCCAGTACTTC. It is translated as CASSQVYRSVQETQYF.